The present entry profiles one T cell receptor (beta chain) with its context. The sample is drawn from a study of Graves' ophthalmopathy and Graves' hyperthyroidism. Amplification of the TCR beta CDR3 regions used RNA transcripts (as template). Following a first-round RT-PCR that used HTBI primers, a second-round multiplex PCR was carried out. Each CDR3 protein gets one entry after TCRdb re-called the multiplex PCR reads with MiXCR. The table records hundreds of thousands of distinct CDR3 sequences, over 20% of them present only once. No ophthalmopathy within 18 months of follow-up signified stable hyperthyroidism. Each diagnosis was determined on the basis of clinical symptoms, serum thyroxine, TRAb, thyroid ultrasound and orbital computed tomography. Sampling approximately 11 ml of fresh peripheral blood provided the PBMCs. Germline CDR1 SGHAT, CDR2 FQNNGV. CDR3 length equals 17 residues. V lost 3 bases to trimming and J lost 5 bases, with 22 bases between them.

This TCR was sampled from a woman aged 18-29 years with stable Graves' hyperthyroidism. Some clones in this sample may be carry-over from other donors' samples. The sample taken for sequencing was peripheral blood. This chain uses TRBV11-2 with TRBJ2-5; D unclear. The CDR3 sequence is CASSLGSVRDRGETQYF. The DNA for the CDR3 is TGTGCCAGCAGCTTGGGTTCGGTTAGGGATCGTGGGGAGACCCAGTACTTC.